In its sample, the clone carrying this T cell receptor (beta chain) was seen a few times. Antigen: not known. The stimulus was an HIV-1 Gag 15-mer peptide pool, about 1 ug/peptide/mL. CD40L/CD69 double-negative CD45RO-high memory CD4+ T cells were collected. Donors had CD4+ T cell counts above 400 cells/uL and were CMV-seropositive. The data stem from a study of persistence of HIV-infected CD4 T cells. The study, taken as a whole, reports: Compared with CD3/CD28-stimulated cells, CMV- and Gag-responding cells showed lower TCRbeta richness. Antigen-responding cells were enriched for degenerate expanded CDR3beta sequences. Bulk TCR data could not be restricted to HIV-1-infected CMV-responding cells.

This was the immunoSEQ version 4 assay in survey mode. Measured with immunoSEQ multiplex PCR; TCRdb has only the in-frame clones, and not every one. The sample includes tens of thousands of clones, approximately 80% seen only once; the top ten take approximately 15%. The CDR3 totals 13 residues. Trimming pared 5 bases from V and 2 bases from J, leaving 9 bases between. Germline CDR1 and CDR2: MNHEY and SMNVEV (reference sequence). This sequence was found in an adult man with HIV who was CMV-seropositive. The input for sequencing was CD4+ T cells sorted from PBMCs after roughly 19-hour stimulation, taken from a patient who received antiretroviral therapy. This chain links TRBV27 with TRBJ1-2, with TRBD1 as a possible D gene (5 bases). The CDR3 sequence: CASSRTGNYGYTF. CDR3 DNA: TGTGCCAGCAGTCGAACAGGCAACTATGGCTACACCTTC.